The clone carrying this TCR beta chain was detected once. The antigen is unknown. Measured with immunoSEQ multiplex PCR; TCRdb has only the in-frame clones, and not every one. The table records tens of thousands of clones, over 85% of them present only once. This record comes from a study of T cell responses to AZD1222 COVID-19 vaccine. Study as a whole: Analyses pooled second doses at about 4 or about 12 weeks.

Whole-study findings and limits: Regions left unmutated in variants are reportedly the target of nearly half of spike-specific TCRs. Only 5 or 6 AZD1222 recipients were seropositive at baseline.

The germline CDR1 and CDR2 sequences are KGHSH and LQKENI. V shed 3 bases, J shed 2 bases, and the junction held 3 bases outside the gene matches. This CDR3 region has 15 residues. The material sequenced was peripheral blood, taken on day 0 of AZD1222 vaccination. The sequence was collected from an adult in good health. This chain links TRBV18 with TRBJ2-5, with 10 nucleotides matching TRBD2. CDR3 DNA: TGTGCCAGCTCACCCGGAGCGGGGGGGCAAGAGACCCAGTACTTC. It encodes CASSPGAGGQETQYF. Full variable domain (missing parts from reference TRBV18 and TRBJ2-5): NAGVMQNPRHLVRRRGQEARLRCSPMKGHSHVYWYRQLPEEGLKFMVYLQKENIIDESGMPKERFSAEFPKEGPSILRIQQVVRGDSAAYFCASSPGAGGQETQYFGPGTRLLVL.